This TCR beta chain was profiled in a study of T cell repertoires in cytomegalovirus infection. Overall study: Indications came from public TCR beta signatures; they pointed to CMV infection and to a matching HLA type. Points from the study as a whole: There were carriers of CMV plus the relevant HLA, and cumulative public TCR beta family frequency identified them.

Deletions cut 7 bases from V and 0 bases from J, with 13 bases between. The CDR3 loop spans 15 amino acids. Germline lookup yields CDR1 SGHVS and CDR2 FQNEAQ. In this sample, this clonotype turned up many times. Its specificity is unknown. TCRdb reanalysed the reads using MiXCR and keeps one entry per CDR3 protein. Of hundreds of thousands of distinct CDR3 sequences listed, 31% are singletons. The sequence was collected from a human donor in good health (CMV status not recorded). Some clones in this sample may be carry-over from other donors' samples. This chain connects TRBV7-8 to TRBJ2-1; maybe TRBD2 (6 bases). The sample consisted of cultured CD8+ T cells from PBMCs, taken from culture after CMV antigen stimulation. CDR3 bases: TGTGCCAGCACCTTTAGGAGGGACTCCTACAATGAGCAGTTCTTC. This sequence encodes CASTFRRDSYNEQFF.